This T cell receptor beta chain was observed in a study of blood T cell repertoires in COVID-19. Looking at the study overall: Specimens from acute and convalescent COVID-19 originated in the United States, Italy and Spain. The cDNA or gDNA used as material had been derived from T cells, B-cell-depleted T cells, or PBMCs.

Original processing notes: How many nucleated cells were present was estimated from reference gene primer amplification. The assay was immunoSEQ multiplex PCR, and TCRdb's table has in-frame clones only and misses some. V, J and clone size reflect that table, while D and trimming were determined from the DNA. The sample includes just over 250,000 clones, roughly 86% of them seen just once. Looked up from germline, CDR1 is MGHRA and CDR2 is YSYEKL. The CDR3 has 16 residues. Trimming removed 0 bases at V and 4 bases at J, with 15 bases between. This rearrangement joins TRBV4-1 to TRBJ1-2; no definite D call. The sequence was collected from a woman between 45 and 60 years old with acute or convalescent COVID-19. The sequenced sample was peripheral blood. The CDR3 bases are TGCGCCAGCAGCCAAGATAAAGCAATTCCTATCTATGGCTACACCTTC. Translating it yields CASSQDKAIPIYGYTF.